This TCR beta chain was captured in a study of yellow fever vaccine responses in identical twins (dated by TCRdb to the late 2010s). For the study in its entirety: Focusing on identical twins, the study followed the T cell clones that responded to the vaccine, and did so with precision. What the work shows at the level of the full study, not this receptor alone: According to the authors, the vaccine-induced T cell response in identical twins seemed to be partly convergent and partly specific to each individual.

Regarding this clonotype: No antigen is known for it. No per-base quality is available; no much larger clone lies one base away.

Preparation of the library involved RT-PCR. Sequencing took place on an Illumina HiSeq 2500. TCRdb cleaned the public reads at Q25 with fastp, built clones with MiXCR and kept in-frame beta chains. Rows matching on CDR3 protein sequence are summarized as one entry with the most common DNA and genes. This sample lists about 620 distinct CDR3 sequences; around 91% were detected once. The ten largest make up roughly 13% of the sample. The material sequenced was T cells from blood (PBMCs), unsorted or a sorted subset (not recorded which), taken before or after yellow fever vaccination (not recorded which). The TCR comes from a female donor who received the yellow fever vaccine.

CDR3 reads: CASRPDGLTQYF. The DNA is as follows: TGTGCCAGCAGACCCGACGGATTGACCCAGTACTTC. The chain joins TRBV13 to TRBJ2-5; no D segment can be confidently identified. The CDR3 holds 12 amino acids from the cysteine to the phenylalanine. Here the CDR3 DNA is all that survives: 36 bases in frame from base 1. The junction carries 12 bases between V and J, which are trimmed by 6 bases and 7 bases respectively. The CDR1 and CDR2 encoded by the germline V gene (reference sequence) are PRHDT and FYEKMQ.